This T cell receptor (beta chain) was sequenced in a study of T cell repertoires in cytomegalovirus infection. The wider study: HLA-B-restricted CMV epitopes that are well studied were used alongside recently identified HLA-C-restricted ones.

Study-level results: The study found HLA-C-restricted CMV-specific TCR beta clonotypes dominating the ex vivo response.

This clonotype was seen ten or more times. Its antigen is not identified. This CDR3 region has 15 residues. Per the germline V gene, CDR1 is SGHVS and CDR2 is FNYEAQ. V dropped 6 bases and J dropped 3 bases, with 17 bases sitting between them. TCRdb itself ran the reads through MiXCR, one entry per CDR3 protein. The table has roughly 500,000 distinct CDR3 sequences, more than 40% seen once. The clonotype was recovered from a human donor in good health (CMV status not recorded). Some clones in this sample may be carry-over from other donors' samples. The source material was cultured PBMCs, sampled from culture after CMV antigen stimulation. The genes are TRBV7-6 and TRBJ1-1, with D perhaps TRBD1 (5 bases). The CDR3 here is CASSGGTGVDTEAFF. The CDR3 coding sequence is TGTGCCAGCAGTGGTGGGACCGGGGTGGACACTGAAGCTTTCTTT.